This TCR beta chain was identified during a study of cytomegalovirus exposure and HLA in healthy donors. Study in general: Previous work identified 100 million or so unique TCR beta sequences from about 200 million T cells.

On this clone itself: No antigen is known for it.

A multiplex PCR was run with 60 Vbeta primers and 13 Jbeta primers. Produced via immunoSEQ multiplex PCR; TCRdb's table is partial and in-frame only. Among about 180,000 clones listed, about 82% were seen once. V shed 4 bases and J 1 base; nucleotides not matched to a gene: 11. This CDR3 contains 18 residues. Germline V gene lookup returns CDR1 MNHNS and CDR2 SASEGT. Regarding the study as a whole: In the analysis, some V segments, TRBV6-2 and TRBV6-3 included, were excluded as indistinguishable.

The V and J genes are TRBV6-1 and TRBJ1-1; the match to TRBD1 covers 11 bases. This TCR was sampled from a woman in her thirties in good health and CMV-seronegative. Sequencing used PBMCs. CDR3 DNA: TGTGCCAGCAGTGGTAGGGGAAGCGGGACAGGGGGGAACACTGAAGCTTTCTTT. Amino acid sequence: CASSGRGSGTGGNTEAFF.